The 24 T cell receptor beta chains below all came from one sample that was sequenced in a study of cytomegalovirus exposure and HLA in healthy donors. In the PCR, 60 Vbeta and 13 Jbeta primers were used. The protocol was immunoSEQ multiplex PCR, while the TCRdb copy is restricted to in-frame clones and leaves out a portion. The table records tens of thousands of clones, roughly 85% of them present only once. Specimen: PBMCs. The receptor set was obtained from a female donor in good health and CMV-seronegative.

V gene TRBV5-1 combines with J gene TRBJ2-7; D is ambiguous. From germline, CDR1 is SGHRS and CDR2 YFSETQ. V was pared by 2 bases and J by 5 bases, with 11 bases between. The CDR3 is made up of 13 amino acids. As DNA, the CDR3 is TGCGCCAGCAGCTTTGACAATCCGGACGAGCAGTACTTC. Amino acid sequence: CASSFDNPDEQYF.

CDR3 region: CASSKCVWTGEQPQHF. The CDR3 nucleotides read TGTGCCAGCAGCAAATGCGTGTGGACAGGGGAACAGCCCCAGCATTTT. This chain joins TRBV21-1 and TRBJ1-5; the DNA was not used to check the table's D call, TRBD1. TRBV21-1 is deemed a pseudogene. This CDR3 region has 16 residues.

This clone showed up just once. The chain uses TRBV28 and TRBJ1-6; 9 bases agree with TRBD1. CDR3 length: 14 amino acids. Trimming took 8 bases from V and 9 from J; bases not matched to a gene: 8. In germline, CDR1 is MDHEN, CDR2 SYDVKM. The CDR3 spells CASYPGQGSSPLHF. The DNA for the CDR3 is TGTGCCAGCTATCCGGGACAGGGTTCTTCACCCCTCCACTTT.

The chain joins TRBV6-5 to TRBJ1-2; a possible D gene is TRBD1 (5 bases). With 3 bases removed from V and 8 bases from J, the gap between germline ends came to 16 bases. The CDR3 length is 14 residues. The germline V gene encodes CDR1 MNHEY and CDR2 SVGAGI. The CDR3 region has the DNA TGTGCCAGCAGTTATAATCAGGGAAGGGGCGGCTACACCTTC. This sequence encodes CASSYNQGRGGYTF.

The rearrangement links TRBV30 to TRBJ2-1; D possibly corresponds to TRBD1 (6 bases). Per germline, CDR1 GTSNPN and CDR2 SVGIG (reference sequence). V shed 4 bases and J shed 11 bases, with 15 bases lying between them. There are 12 residues in the CDR3. The CDR3 spells CAWILTRDKQFF. The CDR3 coding sequence is TGTGCCTGGATCCTCACCCGGGACAAGCAGTTCTTC.

The rearrangement uses TRBV6-6 and TRBJ2-7; 8 positions agree with TRBD1. The ends lost 6 bases at V and 3 bases at J; junction bases unmatched: 7. The CDR3 sequence is 14 residues long. Germline lookup yields CDR1 MNHNY and CDR2 SVGAGI (reference sequence). The CDR3 reads CASSLDRANYEQYF. As DNA, the CDR3 is TGTGCCAGCAGCCTGGACAGGGCCAACTACGAGCAGTACTTC.

J is TRBJ1-5 and V is TRBV28, with 10 bases aligning to TRBD1. The CDR3 loop spans 13 amino acids. CDR1 MDHEN and CDR2 SYDVKM come from the germline V gene. Trimming cost V 8 bases and J 4 bases; bases outside gene matches: 2. This chain's CDR3 is CASGGQGNQPQHF. The CDR3 DNA reads as TGTGCCAGCGGGGGACAGGGGAATCAGCCCCAGCATTTT.

This chain connects TRBV6-5 to TRBJ2-7; 8 nucleotides match TRBD1. This CDR3 contains 14 residues. J lost 6 bases, V lost 5 bases, and 9 bases had no gene match. Looked up from germline, CDR1 is MNHEY and CDR2 is SVGAGI. The CDR3 coding sequence is TGTGCCAGCAGTCTGGACAGGGCAACGGCCGAGCAGTACTTC. It encodes CASSLDRATAEQYF.

The rearrangement uses TRBV19 and TRBJ2-3; the match to TRBD1 covers 8 bases. This CDR3 is 15 amino acids long. Germline loops: CDR1 LNHDA, CDR2 SQIVND (reference sequence). The V gene end was trimmed by 0 bases and the J gene end by 8 bases; junction bases not matched to a gene: 7. This CDR3 is CASSIEGQDEGTQYF. Here the CDR3 DNA reads TGTGCCAGTAGTATAGAGGGACAGGATGAAGGTACGCAGTATTTT.

This chain joins TRBV4-3 and TRBJ2-3; D ambiguous. The germline V gene has CDR1 LGHNA and CDR2 YSLEER. With 0 bases removed from V and 3 bases from J, the gap between germline ends came to 13 bases. The CDR3 runs 16 residues. The CDR3 region has the DNA TGCGCCAGCAGCCAAGATGCGCCCTTCGGGACAGATACGCAGTATTTT. This codes for CASSQDAPFGTDTQYF.

The gene calls are TRBV6-5 and TRBJ1-1; 9 bases are a match to TRBD1. Germline V gene data show CDR1 as MNHEY and CDR2 as SVGAGI. Trimming cost V 2 bases and J 10 bases; bases outside gene matches: 8. The CDR3 has 14 residues. CDR3 in amino acids: CASSYTGTGQAAFF. The CDR3 region has the DNA TGTGCCAGCAGTTACACCGGGACAGGGCAGGCAGCTTTCTTT.

The rearrangement uses TRBV6-1 and TRBJ2-7; TRBD1 matches at 7 bases. CDR3 length: 14 residues. V lost 5 bases and J lost 3; bases outside the gene matches: 7. The germline gives CDR1 MNHNS, CDR2 SASEGT. CDR3 in amino acids: CASSKTGKSYEQYF. The CDR3, as DNA: TGTGCCAGCAGTAAGACAGGGAAGAGCTACGAGCAGTACTTC.

The chain links TRBV27 to TRBJ1-2; 9 bases agree with TRBD1. The CDR3 extends over 16 amino acids. V was clipped by 2 bases and J by 4 bases; unmatched bases: 8. Germline values: CDR1 MNHEY, CDR2 SMNVEV (reference sequence). The CDR3 reads CASSLTIGDRVYGYTF. The CDR3 bases are TGTGCCAGCAGTTTAACGATAGGGGACAGGGTCTATGGCTACACCTTC.

The genes are TRBV4-1 and TRBJ2-1, with D possibly being TRBD2 (7 bases). The CDR3 totals 14 residues. Trimming cost V 4 bases and J 3 bases, with 10 bases left between them. Per germline, CDR1 MGHRA and CDR2 YSYEKL. The CDR3 region has the DNA TGCGCCAGCAGCCCGGGGGGCGACTACAATGAGCAGTTCTTC. Translating it yields CASSPGGDYNEQFF.

This clone was detected a few times. The V and J genes are TRBV10-1 and TRBJ2-1; 11 bases map to TRBD2. The CDR3 length is 16 residues. Germline V lookup: CDR1 WNHNN, CDR2 SYGVQD (reference sequence). J gave up 7 bases and V 5 bases, and 10 bases lay outside the gene matches. CDR3 nucleotides: TGCGCCAGCAGTTCTACTCCTAGCGGGAGGAAGAATGAGCAGTTCTTC. Translating gives CASSSTPSGRKNEQFF.

The chain carries TRBV28 and TRBJ2-1; 8 bases line up with TRBD1. Germline CDR1 reads MDHEN; CDR2 reads SYDVKM. V lost 8 bases, J lost 4 bases, and 4 bases stayed unmatched. CDR3 length: 13 amino acids. CDR3 sequence reads: CASRDRKYNEQFF. CDR3 bases: TGTGCCAGCCGGGACAGGAAATACAATGAGCAGTTCTTC.

CDR3: CASSMWDSGVDGYTF. CDR3 DNA: TGTGCCAGCAGTATGTGGGACAGTGGGGTCGATGGCTACACCTTC. The V and J genes are TRBV28 and TRBJ1-2; 7 nucleotides match TRBD1. Per the germline V gene, CDR1 is MDHEN and CDR2 is SYDVKM. The J segment lost 6 bases and the V segment lost 5 bases, leaving 12 bases of the junction unmatched. The CDR3 has 15 amino acids.

J is TRBJ1-1 and V is TRBV4-3; D uncertain. The CDR3 contains 15 residues. CDR1 and CDR2 from the germline V gene are LGHNA and YSLEER. V was shortened by 1 base and J by 4 bases, with 13 bases between the two germline ends. Written as DNA, the CDR3 is TGCGCCAGCAGCCAAGGGGCGGGAATTCGCACTGAAGCTTTCTTT. Translating it yields CASSQGAGIRTEAFF.

As to this clone: Additional DNA sequences in this sample encode the identical CDR3. The rearrangement joins TRBV19 to TRBJ1-2; perhaps TRBD1 as D (6 bases). V was pared by 7 bases and J by 6 bases, with 18 bases between. The CDR3 extends over 14 amino acids. CDR1 and CDR2 from the germline V gene are LNHDA and SQIVND (reference sequence). DNA for the CDR3: TGTGCCAGTACCATGGGGGCGTGGGGGAATGGCTACACCTTC. Its protein is CASTMGAWGNGYTF.

This clone was detected only a few times. The chain employs TRBV21-1 and TRBJ2-7; the table's TRBD1 call for D was not verified on the DNA. TRBV21-1 represents a pseudogene. This CDR3 contains 13 residues. The CDR3 nucleotides are TGTGCCAGCTGTAGGGGATTCTCCTACGAGCAGTACTTC. Amino acids: CASCRGFSYEQYF.

The chain couples TRBV10-3 to TRBJ1-4; 7 bases match TRBD1. The CDR3 sequence is 15 residues long. Germline lookup yields CDR1 ENHRY and CDR2 SYGVKD. With 6 bases clipped from V and 5 bases from J, the junction kept 9 bases outside the gene matches. The CDR3 DNA sequence: TGTGCCATCAGCGCAGACAGGGCCTACAATGAAAAACTGTTTTTT. As protein: CAISADRAYNEKLFF.

V gene TRBV27 combines with J gene TRBJ2-1, with 8 positions matching TRBD2. Germline CDR1 MNHEY, CDR2 SMNVEV (reference sequence). There are 18 residues in the CDR3. The V segment lost 0 bases and the J segment 3 bases; nucleotides outside the gene matches: 10. CDR3: CASSLSVEAGDDYNEQFF. The CDR3, as DNA: TGTGCCAGCAGTTTATCGGTCGAAGCGGGAGATGACTACAATGAGCAGTTCTTC.

This chain connects TRBV7-2 to TRBJ2-7, with a tentative D call TRBD1 (5 bases). Germline CDR1 is SGHTA and CDR2 is FQGNSA. V dropped 7 bases and J dropped 6 bases, with 19 bases sitting between them. The CDR3 is 14 amino acids. Here the CDR3 DNA reads TGTGCCAGCAACCTCGGGTCAGGGTATGCCGAGCAGTACTTC. It encodes CASNLGSGYAEQYF.

The chain couples TRBV7-2 to TRBJ2-1, with 14 positions matching TRBD2. The germline V gene has CDR1 SGHTA and CDR2 FQGNSA. The CDR3 extends over 18 amino acids. The trim removed 2 bases at V and 8 bases at J, leaving 11 bases unmatched. CDR3 DNA: TGTGCCAGCAGCTTAAGGGGAGGGGGGACTAGCGGGAGAGATGAGCAGTTCTTC. It is translated as CASSLRGGGTSGRDEQFF.